The next 10 T cell receptor beta chains were all read from a single sample in a study of blood T cells in healthy people across ages. A second PCR of about 6 to 11 cycles used a sample-barcoded 5' primer and a J-beta primer mix. TCRdb analysed the 5' RACE reads with MiXCR anew, one entry per CDR3 protein. The table includes more than 500,000 distinct CDR3 sequences, roughly 29% detected once. The sample was blood. Receptors originate from a woman in her 70s in good health.

This clonotype came up a few times. The chain employs TRBV29-1 and TRBJ2-5; D remains ambiguous. Germline CDR1 and CDR2: SQVTM and ANQGSEA. The CDR3 loop spans 13 amino acids. The V end was cut by 3 bases, the J end by 4 bases, with 12 bases between. CDR3 sequence: CSVDGPWGETQYF. Written as DNA, the CDR3 is TGCAGCGTTGACGGGCCTTGGGGAGAGACCCAGTACTTC.

This clonotype showed up just a few times. The chain combines TRBV29-1 with TRBJ2-1; TRBD1 aligns across 11 bases. CDR3 length: 14 amino acids. V lost 6 bases to trimming and J lost 10 bases; unmatched junction nucleotides: 11. Germline CDR1 reads SQVTM; CDR2 reads ANQGSEA. Written as DNA, the CDR3 is TGCAGCGTAATGGGACAGGGGGGTTATTTGGAGCAGTTCTTC. Amino acid sequence: CSVMGQGGYLEQFF.

In its sample, this clonotype was seen a few times. The chain has TRBV4-3 and TRBJ2-5; 13 nucleotides align to TRBD2. The last part of the DNA fits TRBJ2-1 better; the J call may be wrong. The length of the CDR3 is 15 residues. The germline V gene encodes CDR1 LGHNA and CDR2 YSLEER. The CDR3 is CASTALAGGRNEQFF. As DNA, the CDR3 is TGCGCCAGCACCGCACTAGCGGGGGGGCGGAATGAGCAGTTCTTC.

The V and J genes are TRBV28 and TRBJ1-2; tentatively, D is TRBD1 (5 bases). The CDR3 totals 14 residues. Deletions cut 3 bases from V and 0 bases from J, with 8 bases between. CDR1 and CDR2 (germline): MDHEN, SYDVKM. CDR3 nucleotides: TGTGCCAGCAGTTTTTCGACAGCTAACTATGGCTACACCTTC. Its translation: CASSFSTANYGYTF.

The sample holds many counts of this clonotype. J is TRBJ2-7 and V is TRBV7-9, with D possibly being TRBD1 or TRBD2 (5 bases each). From germline, CDR1 is SEHNR and CDR2 FQNEAQ (reference sequence). The CDR3 has 15 residues. The V gene lost 5 bases and the J gene lost 2 bases, with 16 bases spanning the gap. Here the CDR3 DNA reads TGTGCCAGCAGCGGCGGTGGGGGTCGAGCCTACGAGCAGTACTTC. Residues: CASSGGGGRAYEQYF.

Only a few counts were recorded for this clonotype. This CDR3 is CASSFDGTDYGYTF. In DNA form, the CDR3 reads TGCGCCAGCAGCTTTGACGGGACGGACTATGGCTACACCTTC. The chain couples TRBV5-1 to TRBJ1-2; a weak D match, TRBD1 (5 bases). The CDR3 has 14 amino acids. Between the trimmed V and J ends, which lost 2 bases and 3 bases, there was a span of 11 bases. From germline, CDR1 is SGHRS and CDR2 YFSETQ.

This clonotype was seen at least ten times. This rearrangement joins TRBV4-2 to TRBJ2-6; D is ambiguous. Trimming took off 3 bases at V and 0 bases at J, with 12 bases between the two ends. This CDR3 region has 17 residues. The germline gives CDR1 LGHNA, CDR2 YNFKEQ. The CDR3: CASSQALQSSGANVLTF. CDR3 DNA sequence: TGTGCCAGCAGCCAGGCGCTTCAATCCTCTGGGGCCAACGTCCTGACTTTC.

This clonotype was observed at least ten times. The CDR3 protein is CASSQAHRRFYEQYF. The CDR3, as DNA: TGCGCCAGCAGCCAAGCCCACAGGAGGTTCTACGAGCAGTACTTC. The J gene is TRBJ2-7, the V gene TRBV4-3; D may correspond to TRBD1 or TRBD2 (5 bases each). V lost 1 base and J lost 3, with 13 bases in between. This CDR3 region has 15 residues. CDR1 and CDR2 from the germline V gene are LGHNA and YSLEER.

The chain recombines TRBV12-3 or TRBV12-4 with TRBJ1-2; D may be TRBD1 (5 bases). V dropped 7 bases and J dropped 2 bases, with 20 bases sitting between them. The CDR3 consists of 16 residues. The CDR3 protein is CASTGSLGVINYGYTF. For the CDR3, the DNA is TGTGCCAGCACCGGGAGTCTGGGGGTTATCAACTATGGCTACACCTTC.

The chain employs TRBV2 and TRBJ2-2; no clear D gene. The germline V gene encodes CDR1 SNHLY and CDR2 FYNNEI. V was shortened by 9 bases and J by 0 bases, with 8 bases between the two germline ends. CDR3 length equals 13 residues. The CDR3 nucleotides read TGTGCCAGTCACCTCGCGAACACCGGGGAGCTGTTTTTT. Translated, it gives CASHLANTGELFF.